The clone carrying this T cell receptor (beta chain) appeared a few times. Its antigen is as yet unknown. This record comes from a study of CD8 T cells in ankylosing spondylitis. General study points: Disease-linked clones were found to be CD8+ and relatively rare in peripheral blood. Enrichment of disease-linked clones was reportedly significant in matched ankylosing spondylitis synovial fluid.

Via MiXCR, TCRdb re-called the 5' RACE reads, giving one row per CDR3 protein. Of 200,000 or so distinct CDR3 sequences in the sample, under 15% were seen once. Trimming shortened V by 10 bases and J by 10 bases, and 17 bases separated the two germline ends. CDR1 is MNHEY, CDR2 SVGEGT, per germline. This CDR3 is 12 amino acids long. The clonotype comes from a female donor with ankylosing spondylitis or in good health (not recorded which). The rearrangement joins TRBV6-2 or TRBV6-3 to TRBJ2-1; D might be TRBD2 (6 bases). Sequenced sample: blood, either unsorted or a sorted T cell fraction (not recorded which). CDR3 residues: CATRGVPNEQFF. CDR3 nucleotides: TGTGCCACCCGCGGGGTCCCAAACGAGCAGTTCTTC.